These 10 T cell receptor beta chains were all obtained from the same sample, sequenced in a study of T cell clusters in autoimmune cytopenias (dated by TCRdb to the late 2010s). The instrument was an Illumina MiSeq. TRB rearrangements were amplified by multiplex PCR using a touch-down protocol with TRB-A and TRB-B primer pools mixed in one tube. Following TCRdb reprocessing, every CDR3 protein sequence forms one entry, and DNA is not provided. The sample table includes around 2,300 distinct CDR3 sequences. The ten largest clones take up approximately 51% of the sample. Each sample's TRB amplification started from around 260 ng of peripheral blood genomic DNA, which corresponds to roughly 38,000 genome equivalents. The sequenced sample consisted of peripheral blood. The source is a human donor with an autoimmune cytopenia or autoimmune hepatitis (not recorded which).

Considering frequency, this clonotype is medium-sized (0.01 to 0.1%). The rearrangement uses TRBV6-5 and TRBJ1-3. Germline lookup yields CDR1 MNHEY and CDR2 SVGAGI. CDR3 length: 16 residues. The chain's CDR3 is CASSGRYSPSGNTIYF.

In terms of frequency, this clonotype is medium-sized. This chain uses TRBV19 with TRBJ2-1; TCRdb proposes TRBD1, but this gene call is untestable without DNA. CDR3 length: 13 amino acids. CDR1 is LNHDA, CDR2 SQIVND, per germline (reference sequence). The CDR3 protein is CASSHRGDNEQFF. The full variable domain, with the rest looked up from reference TRBV19 and TRBJ2-1, is DGGITQSPKYLFRKEGQNVTLSCEQNLNHDAMYWYRQDPGQGLRLIYYSQIVNDFQKGDIAEGYSVSREKKESFPLTVTSAQKNPTAFYLCASSHRGDNEQFFGPGTRLTVL.

This chain links TRBV6-5 with TRBJ1-4; TCRdb names TRBD1, which stays unverified in the absence of DNA. CDR1 and CDR2 (germline): MNHEY, SVGAGI. The CDR3 loop spans 13 amino acids. The CDR3: CAISESGGEKLFF.

The chain carries TRBV5-5 and TRBJ1-1; as DNA is missing, the TRBD1 call by TCRdb cannot be tested. The CDR3 spans 16 residues. Germline-derived CDR1 and CDR2 are SGHKS and YYEKEE (reference sequence). CDR3: CASSKEPTAMNTEAFF. Drawing the rest from reference TRBV5-5 and TRBJ1-1, the complete variable domain is DAGVTQSPTHLIKTRGQQVTLRCSPISGHKSVSWYQQVLGQGPQFIFQYYEKEERGRGNFPDRFSARQFPNYSSELNVNALLLGDSALYLCASSKEPTAMNTEAFFGQGTRLTVV.

V usage is TRBV6-5 and J usage is TRBJ1-2; TCRdb's D call of TRBD1 is untestable without DNA. Looked up from germline, CDR1 is MNHEY and CDR2 is SVGAGI. CDR3 size: 14 residues. CDR3 region: CASSSPQGAGGYTF.

Its frequency marks this clonotype as medium-sized. The chain recombines TRBV28 with TRBJ1-6. The CDR3 sequence is 16 residues long. CDR1 and CDR2 (germline): MDHEN, SYDVKM. This CDR3 reads CASSFVGSSYNSPLHF.

By frequency, this clonotype is medium-sized. The V and J genes are TRBV18 and TRBJ1-1. CDR3 size: 14 residues. Germline lookup yields CDR1 KGHSH and CDR2 LQKENI. This CDR3 is CASSPPEGPTEAFF.

This clonotype counts as medium-sized by frequency. The chain uses TRBV6-5 and TRBJ2-7; checking the TCRdb D call of TRBD1 is not possible without DNA. This CDR3 is built from 12 residues. CDR1 is MNHEY and CDR2 is SVGAGI in the germline V gene. This CDR3 reads CASSGQALEQYF.

The chain has TRBV30 and TRBJ2-7; with no DNA, the TCRdb D assignment of TRBD2 cannot be verified. CDR3 length: 16 amino acids. Germline V CDR1 and CDR2: GTSNPN, SVGIG (reference sequence). The CDR3 is CAWIRGRGLGAYEQYF. Full variable domain (rest looked up from reference TRBV30 and TRBJ2-7): SQTIHQWPATLVQPVGSPLSLECTVEGTSNPNLYWYRQAAGRGLQLLFYSVGIGQISSEVPQNLSASRPQDRQFILSSKKLLLSDSGFYLCAWIRGRGLGAYEQYFGPGTRLTVT.

This clonotype shows up as medium-sized by frequency. This chain links TRBV30 with TRBJ2-6; without DNA, the TCRdb call of TRBD2 cannot be checked. From germline, CDR1 is GTSNPN and CDR2 SVGIG (reference sequence). This CDR3 region has 15 residues. The CDR3 reads CAWSVDRAGANVLTF.